These 11 T cell receptor beta chains were sequenced from one sample in a study of CD4 T cell repertoires in COVID-19. Libraries were prepared by immunoSEQ multiplex PCR; TCRdb keeps only in-frame clonotypes and omits some of them. The sample carries fewer than 9,500 clones, roughly 80% recorded once. These memory T cells were uncultured and sequenced directly after ex vivo isolation. Here the sequenced sample was effector memory CD4+ T cells from blood, taken before the COVID-19 pandemic. All receptors derive from a human donor who had COVID-19.

The chain recombines TRBV14 with TRBJ1-2; TRBD1 agrees at 8 bases. Germline CDR1 reads SGHDN; CDR2 reads FVKESK. The length of the CDR3 is 17 residues. V dropped 3 bases and J dropped 2; count of bases not matched to a gene: 11. The CDR3 coding sequence is TGTGCCAGCAGCCAGGTCAGGGGGCTCCCCTCCAACTATGGCTACACCTTC. Protein sequence: CASSQVRGLPSNYGYTF. Full variable domain (missing parts from reference TRBV14 and TRBJ1-2): EAGVTQFPSHSVIEKGQTVTLRCDPISGHDNLYWYRRVMGKEIKFLLHFVKESKQDESGMPNNRFLAERTGGTYSTLKVQPAELEDSGVYFCASSQVRGLPSNYGYTFGSGTRLTVV.

The chain has TRBV5-4 and TRBJ1-2; D gene uncertain. The length of the CDR3 is 12 residues. CDR1 and CDR2 (germline): SGHNT, YYREEE (reference sequence). V was pared by 3 bases and J by 8 bases, with 11 bases between. Written as DNA, the CDR3 is TGTGCCAGCAGCTCGGCGGGCGGAGGCTACACCTTC. Residues: CASSSAGGGYTF.

This clone was seen a single time. This rearrangement joins TRBV7-3 to TRBJ1-2; 9 bases line up with TRBD1. Looked up from germline, CDR1 is SGHTA and CDR2 is FQGTGA. This CDR3 region has 13 residues. V lost 5 bases to trimming and J lost 5 bases; unmatched junction nucleotides: 3. CDR3 loop: CASSKGQGYGYTF. CDR3 DNA sequence: TGTGCCAGCAGCAAGGGACAGGGTTATGGCTACACCTTC. The entire variable domain, with the rest obtained from reference TRBV7-3 and TRBJ1-2, is as follows: GAGVSQTPSNKVTEKGKYVELRCDPISGHTALYWYRQSLGQGPEFLIYFQGTGAADDSGLPNDRFFAVRPEGSVSTLKIQRTERGDSAVYLCASSKGQGYGYTFGSGTRLTVV.

V is TRBV7-3 and J is TRBJ2-3, with D perhaps matching TRBD2 (5 bases). The CDR3 is 15 amino acids. Looked up from germline, CDR1 is SGHTA and CDR2 is FQGTGA. V lost 5 bases to trimming and J lost 3 bases, with 15 bases between them. Written as DNA, the CDR3 is TGTGCCAGCAGCCCAAACGGGGTAGAGACAGATACGCAGTATTTT. Amino acid sequence: CASSPNGVETDTQYF.

The genes are TRBV7-9 and TRBJ2-1; D unclear. The V gene's germline CDR1 is SEHNR and CDR2 FQNEAQ (reference sequence). Trimming stripped 1 base from V and 16 bases from J, with 11 bases between. The length of the CDR3 is 11 residues. The CDR3: CASSLVGPQFF. CDR3 sequence (DNA): TGTGCCAGCAGCTTAGTTGGGCCACAATTCTTC.

This chain joins TRBV7-9 and TRBJ1-1; no clear D gene. V was pared by 4 bases and J by 3 bases, with 9 bases between. Germline V CDR1 and CDR2: SEHNR, FQNEAQ (reference sequence). The CDR3 extends over 13 amino acids. The CDR3 coding sequence is TGTGCCAGCAGCTCCCGTCGGGACACTGAAGCTTTCTTT. This encodes CASSSRRDTEAFF.

The J gene is TRBJ2-1, the V gene TRBV28, with D possibly matching TRBD2 (7 bases). Trimming removed 10 bases from V and 7 bases from J, with 20 bases in between. CDR1 is MDHEN and CDR2 is SYDVKM in the germline V gene. The CDR3 has 14 amino acids. CDR3 protein: CATRGGAGANEQFF. The CDR3 DNA sequence: TGTGCCACCAGGGGAGGGGCGGGAGCTAATGAGCAGTTCTTC.

The rearrangement joins TRBV5-1 to TRBJ2-5, with TRBD1 matching 8 bases. The CDR3 length is 16 residues. V lost 3 bases to trimming and J lost 2 bases; unmatched junction nucleotides: 9. The germline V gene has CDR1 SGHRS and CDR2 YFSETQ. The CDR3 DNA is TGCGCCAGCAGCTGGGGACAGGCGGTTGAACAAGAGACCCAGTACTTC. This gives the protein CASSWGQAVEQETQYF.

The chain links TRBV6-1 to TRBJ1-1; perhaps TRBD1 as D (5 bases). The V end lost 10 bases, the J end lost 3 bases, and 15 bases lay between the germline ends. The CDR3 totals 13 residues. CDR1 and CDR2 from the germline V gene are MNHNS and SASEGT. This CDR3 is CATKRGKDTEAFF. Written as DNA, the CDR3 is TGTGCCACAAAGCGGGGGAAGGACACTGAAGCTTTCTTT.

CDR3 coding DNA: TGTGCCAGCAGCCCCGGGTACAGGGGACCACTTGGGGGGAATGGCTACACCTTC. Amino acids: CASSPGYRGPLGGNGYTF. This chain links TRBV7-6 with TRBJ1-2, with 7 nucleotides matching TRBD1. The CDR3 has 18 residues. Looked up from germline, CDR1 is SGHVS and CDR2 is FNYEAQ. Trimming took 5 bases from V and 6 from J; bases not matched to a gene: 21.

The gene calls are TRBV7-9 and TRBJ1-1; D is possibly TRBD1 (5 bases). CDR1 SEHNR and CDR2 FQNEAQ come from the germline V gene (reference sequence). Trimming removed 5 bases at V and 4 bases at J, with 14 bases between. The CDR3 is 14 residues long. In DNA, the CDR3 is TGTGCCAGCAGCCCCCGGGGGTCCGCCACTGAAGCTTTCTTT. This gives the protein CASSPRGSATEAFF.